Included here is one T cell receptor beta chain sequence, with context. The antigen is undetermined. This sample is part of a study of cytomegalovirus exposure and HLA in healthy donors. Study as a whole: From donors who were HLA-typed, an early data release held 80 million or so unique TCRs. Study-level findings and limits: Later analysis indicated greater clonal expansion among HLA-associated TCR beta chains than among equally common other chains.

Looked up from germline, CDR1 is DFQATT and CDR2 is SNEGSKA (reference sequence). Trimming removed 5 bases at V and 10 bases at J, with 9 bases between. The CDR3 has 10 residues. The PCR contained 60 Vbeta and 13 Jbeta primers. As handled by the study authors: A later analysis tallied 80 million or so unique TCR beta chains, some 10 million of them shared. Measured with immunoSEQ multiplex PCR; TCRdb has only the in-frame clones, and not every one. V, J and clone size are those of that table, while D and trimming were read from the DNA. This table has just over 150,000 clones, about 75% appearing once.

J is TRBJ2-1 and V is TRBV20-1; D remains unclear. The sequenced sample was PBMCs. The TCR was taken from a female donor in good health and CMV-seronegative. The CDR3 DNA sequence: TGCAGTGCTCCCGCGAGGGAGCAGTTCTTC. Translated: CSAPAREQFF.